This TCR beta chain was recovered during a study of T cell changes during pregnancy in multiple sclerosis. Clones were read by immunoSEQ multiplex PCR, and TCRdb kept only the in-frame ones, dropping some. The data show some 80,000 clones, 94% seen once. This clone has a single count. The input for sequencing was CD4+ T cells from peripheral blood mononuclear cells, taken after pregnancy. This clonotype was obtained from a female donor with multiple sclerosis, enrolled in a pregnancy study.

The CDR3 sequence: CASSPQGAGGEQYF. In DNA, the CDR3 is TGTGCCAGCAGCCCACAGGGGGCTGGAGGCGAGCAGTACTTC. V is TRBV7-2 and J is TRBJ2-7, with 9 positions matching TRBD1. This CDR3 has 14 residues. Germline assignment: CDR1 SGHTA and CDR2 FQGNSA. Unmatched junction bases numbered 8, after V lost 5 bases and J lost 6 bases.